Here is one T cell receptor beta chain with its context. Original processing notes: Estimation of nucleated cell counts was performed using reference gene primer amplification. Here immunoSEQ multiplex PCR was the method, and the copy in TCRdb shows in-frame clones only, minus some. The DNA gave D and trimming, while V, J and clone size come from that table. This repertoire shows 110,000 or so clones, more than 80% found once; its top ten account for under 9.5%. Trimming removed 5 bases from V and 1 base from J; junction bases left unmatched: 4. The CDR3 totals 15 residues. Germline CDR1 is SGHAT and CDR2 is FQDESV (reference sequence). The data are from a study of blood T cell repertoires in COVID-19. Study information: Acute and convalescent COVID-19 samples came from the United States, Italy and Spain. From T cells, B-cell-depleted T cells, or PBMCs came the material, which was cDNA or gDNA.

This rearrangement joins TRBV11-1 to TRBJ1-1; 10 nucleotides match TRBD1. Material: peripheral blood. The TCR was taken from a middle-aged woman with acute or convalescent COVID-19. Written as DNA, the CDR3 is TGTGCCAGCAGCCGACAGGGGGCGGGGAACACTGAAGCTTTCTTT. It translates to CASSRQGAGNTEAFF.